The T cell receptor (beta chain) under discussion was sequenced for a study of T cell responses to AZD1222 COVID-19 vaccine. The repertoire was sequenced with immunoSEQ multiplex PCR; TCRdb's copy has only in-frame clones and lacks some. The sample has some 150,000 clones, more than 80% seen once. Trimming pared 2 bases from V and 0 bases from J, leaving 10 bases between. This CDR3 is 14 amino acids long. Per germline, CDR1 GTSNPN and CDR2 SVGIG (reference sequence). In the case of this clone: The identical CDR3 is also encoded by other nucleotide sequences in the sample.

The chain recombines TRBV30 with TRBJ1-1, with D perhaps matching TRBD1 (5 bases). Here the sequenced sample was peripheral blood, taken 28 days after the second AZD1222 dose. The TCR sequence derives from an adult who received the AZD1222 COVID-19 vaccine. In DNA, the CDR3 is TGTGCCTGGAGTCTCGGGACGGTGAACACTGAAGCTTTCTTT. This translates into CAWSLGTVNTEAFF.